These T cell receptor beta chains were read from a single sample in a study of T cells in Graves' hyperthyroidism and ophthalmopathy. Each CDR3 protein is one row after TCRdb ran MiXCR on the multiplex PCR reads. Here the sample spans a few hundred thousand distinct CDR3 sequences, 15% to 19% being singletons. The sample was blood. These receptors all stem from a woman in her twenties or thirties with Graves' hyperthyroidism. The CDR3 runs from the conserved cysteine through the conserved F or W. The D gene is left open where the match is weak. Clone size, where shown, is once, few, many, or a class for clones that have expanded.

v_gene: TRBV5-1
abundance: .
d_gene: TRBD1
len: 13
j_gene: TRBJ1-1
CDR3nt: TGCGCCAGCAGCCTAGGGACAGGTAATGAAGCTTTCTTT
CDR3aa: CASSLGTGNEAFF

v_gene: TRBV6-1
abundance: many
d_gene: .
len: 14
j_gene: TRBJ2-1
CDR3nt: TGTGCCAGCAATCTCCGAGGGGGGGCGGATGAGCAGTTCTTC
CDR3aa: CASNLRGGADEQFF

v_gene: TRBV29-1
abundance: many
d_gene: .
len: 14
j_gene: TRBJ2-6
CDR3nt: TGCAGCGTGACAGGCTGGTCTGGGGCCAACGTCCTGACTTTC
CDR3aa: CSVTGWSGANVLTF

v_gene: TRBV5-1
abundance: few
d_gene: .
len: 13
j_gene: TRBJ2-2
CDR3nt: TGCGCCAGCAGCTTGGCCGAAGGCGGGGAGCTGTTTTTT
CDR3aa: CASSLAEGGELFF

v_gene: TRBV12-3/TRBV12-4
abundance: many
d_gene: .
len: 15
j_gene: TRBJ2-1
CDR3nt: TGTGCCAGCAGTCCCCAGACTGGGGTCGTCAATGAGCAGTTCTTC
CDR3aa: CASSPQTGVVNEQFF

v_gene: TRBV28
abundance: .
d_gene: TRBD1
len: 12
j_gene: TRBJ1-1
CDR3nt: TGTGCCAGCAGCCAGACAGGGGCCGGAGCTTTCTTT
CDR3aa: CASSQTGAGAFF

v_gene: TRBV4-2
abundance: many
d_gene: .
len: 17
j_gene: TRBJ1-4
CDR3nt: TGTGCCAGCAGCCAAAGGCGGGGGGCGGAGAGGAATGAAAAACTGTTTTTT
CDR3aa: CASSQRRGAERNEKLFF

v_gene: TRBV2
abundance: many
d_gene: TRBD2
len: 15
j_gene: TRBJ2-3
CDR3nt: TGTGCCAGCAGGCTGACTAGCGGGAGTGCAGATACGCAGTATTTT
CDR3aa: CASRLTSGSADTQYF

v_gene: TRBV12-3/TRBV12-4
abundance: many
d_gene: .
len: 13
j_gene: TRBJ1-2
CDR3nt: TGTGCCAGCAGTTTAACGGCAGACTATGGCTACACCTTC
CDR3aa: CASSLTADYGYTF

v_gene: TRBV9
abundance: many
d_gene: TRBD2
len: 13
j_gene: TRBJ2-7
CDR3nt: TGTGCCAGCAGCGTACTAGCGGGAGACAAGCAGTACTTC
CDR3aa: CASSVLAGDKQYF

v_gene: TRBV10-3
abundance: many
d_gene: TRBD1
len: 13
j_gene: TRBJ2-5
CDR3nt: TGTGCCACCAACAGGGGGCCGCAAGAGACCCAGTACTTC
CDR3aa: CATNRGPQETQYF

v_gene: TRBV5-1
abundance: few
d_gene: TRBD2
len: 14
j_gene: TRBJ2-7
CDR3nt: TGCGCCAGCAGCTTGAGGCTAGCGGGAAGCGAGCAGTACTTC
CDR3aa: CASSLRLAGSEQYF

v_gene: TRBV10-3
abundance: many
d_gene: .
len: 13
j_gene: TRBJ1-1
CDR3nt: TGTGCCATCAAGGGTATGGACTACACTGAAGCTTTCTTT
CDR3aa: CAIKGMDYTEAFF

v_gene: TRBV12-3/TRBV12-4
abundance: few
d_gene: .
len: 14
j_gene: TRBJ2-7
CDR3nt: TGTGCCAGCAGCACGACAGGGAGCGGGTACGAGCAGTACTTC
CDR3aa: CASSTTGSGYEQYF

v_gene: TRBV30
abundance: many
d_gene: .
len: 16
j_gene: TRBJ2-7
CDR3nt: TGTGCCTGGAGTCCGGGCGGACGAGCCTTTTCCTACGAGCAGTACTTC
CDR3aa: CAWSPGGRAFSYEQYF

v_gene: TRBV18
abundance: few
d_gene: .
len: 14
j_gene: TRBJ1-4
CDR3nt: TGTGCCAGCTCACCATTAGGGTATCCTGAAAAACTGTTTTTT
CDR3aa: CASSPLGYPEKLFF

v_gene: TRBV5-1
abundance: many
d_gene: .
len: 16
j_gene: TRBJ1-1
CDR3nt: TGCGCCAGCAGCTTGGATCGGGGGGGCGGGGGCACTGAAGCTTTCTTT
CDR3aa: CASSLDRGGGGTEAFF

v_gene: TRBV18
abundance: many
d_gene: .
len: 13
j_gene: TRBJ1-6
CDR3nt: TGTGCCAGCTCACCACCGCGGGATTCACCCCTCCACTTT
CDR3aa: CASSPPRDSPLHF

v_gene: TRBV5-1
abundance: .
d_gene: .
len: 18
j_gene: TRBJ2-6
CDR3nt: TGCGCCAGCAGCTTGGATGGGTTGGGGGCCTCTGGGGCCAACGTCCTGACTTTC
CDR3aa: CASSLDGLGASGANVLTF

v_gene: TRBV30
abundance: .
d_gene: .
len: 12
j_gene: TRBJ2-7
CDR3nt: TGTGCCTGGACAAGGGTCGACTACGAGCAGTACTTC
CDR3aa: CAWTRVDYEQYF

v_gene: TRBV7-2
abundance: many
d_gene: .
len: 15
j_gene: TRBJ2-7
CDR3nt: TGTGCCAGCAGCTTAGCGGGACACCCACCCTACGAGCAGTACTTC
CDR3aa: CASSLAGHPPYEQYF

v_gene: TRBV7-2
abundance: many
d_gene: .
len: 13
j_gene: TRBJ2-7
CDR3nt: TGTGCCAGCAGCTTGGGACGGAACTACGAGCAGTACTTC
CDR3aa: CASSLGRNYEQYF

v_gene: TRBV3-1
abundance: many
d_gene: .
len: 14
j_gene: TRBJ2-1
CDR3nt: TGTGCCAGCAGCCAAGACAGGGAAGACAATGAGCAGTTCTTC
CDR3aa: CASSQDREDNEQFF

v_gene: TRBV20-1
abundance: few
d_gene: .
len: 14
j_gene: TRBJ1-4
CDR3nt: TGCAGTGCTAGAGACCCTCGTCGGGTCGAAAAACTGTTTTTT
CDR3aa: CSARDPRRVEKLFF

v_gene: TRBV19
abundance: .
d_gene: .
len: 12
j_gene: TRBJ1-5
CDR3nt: TGTGCCAGTAGTACCCAAAATCAGCCCCAGCATTTT
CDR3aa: CASSTQNQPQHF

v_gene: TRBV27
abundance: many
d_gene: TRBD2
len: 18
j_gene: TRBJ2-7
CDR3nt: TGTGCCAGCAGTTTTAGTGGGCTAGCGGGCTTTTGGGAAGCCGAGCAGTACTTC
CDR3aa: CASSFSGLAGFWEAEQYF

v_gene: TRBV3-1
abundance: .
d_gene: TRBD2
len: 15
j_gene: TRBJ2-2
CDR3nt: TGTGCCAGCAACCAAACTAGCGGGGGGACCGGGGAGCTGTTTTTT
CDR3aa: CASNQTSGGTGELFF

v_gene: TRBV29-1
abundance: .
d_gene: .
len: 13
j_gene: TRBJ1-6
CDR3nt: TGCAGCGTTGCAATCAGGGCTAATTCACCCCTCCACTTT
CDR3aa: CSVAIRANSPLHF

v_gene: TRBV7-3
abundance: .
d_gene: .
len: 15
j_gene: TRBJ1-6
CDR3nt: TGTGCCAGCAGCCAAGATTTCCGTTGGAATTCACCCCTCCACTTT
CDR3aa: CASSQDFRWNSPLHF

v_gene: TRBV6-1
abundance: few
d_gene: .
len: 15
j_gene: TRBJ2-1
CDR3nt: TGTGCCAGCACCAACGGGGCGGGCGGGCTCAGTGAGCAGTTCTTC
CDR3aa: CASTNGAGGLSEQFF

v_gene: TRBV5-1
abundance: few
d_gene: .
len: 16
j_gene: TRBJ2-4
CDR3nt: TGCGCCAGCAGCTTGCGGCCAGAACTAGCCAAAAACATTCAGTACTTC
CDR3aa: CASSLRPELAKNIQYF

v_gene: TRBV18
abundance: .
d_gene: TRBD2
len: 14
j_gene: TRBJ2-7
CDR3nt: TGTGCCAGCTCACCCGGGAGGGGTGGCTACGAGCAGTACTTC
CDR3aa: CASSPGRGGYEQYF

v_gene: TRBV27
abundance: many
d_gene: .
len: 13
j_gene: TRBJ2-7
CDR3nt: TGTGCCAGCAGTTTACAACCCTGGACGGAGCAGTACTTC
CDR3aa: CASSLQPWTEQYF

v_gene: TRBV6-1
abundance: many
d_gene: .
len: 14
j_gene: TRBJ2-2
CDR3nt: TGTGCCAGCACCCCGACTACGCCGCCCGGGGAGCTGTTTTTT
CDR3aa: CASTPTTPPGELFF

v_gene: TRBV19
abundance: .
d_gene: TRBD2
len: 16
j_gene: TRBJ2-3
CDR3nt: TGTGCCAGTAGTATAAAGGCTAGCGGGAGTCTCGATACGCAGTATTTT
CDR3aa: CASSIKASGSLDTQYF

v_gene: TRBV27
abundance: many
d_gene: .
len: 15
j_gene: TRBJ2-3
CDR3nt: TGTGCCAGCAGTTTAAGGCGGCCCATCACAGATACGCAGTATTTT
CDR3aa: CASSLRRPITDTQYF

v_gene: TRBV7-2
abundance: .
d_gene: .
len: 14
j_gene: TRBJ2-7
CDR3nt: TGTGCCAGCAGCCCGAGAGGACAGAGCAATGAGCAGTACTTC
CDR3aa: CASSPRGQSNEQYF

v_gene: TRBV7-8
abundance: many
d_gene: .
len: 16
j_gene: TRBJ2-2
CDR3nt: TGTGCCAGCAGTCATACTGGCGCCTCCCCCACCGGGGAGCTGTTTTTT
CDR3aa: CASSHTGASPTGELFF

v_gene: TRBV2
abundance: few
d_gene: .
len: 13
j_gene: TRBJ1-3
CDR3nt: TGTGCCAGCAGTGAGTCGGGGGCAGACACCATATATTTT
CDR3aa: CASSESGADTIYF

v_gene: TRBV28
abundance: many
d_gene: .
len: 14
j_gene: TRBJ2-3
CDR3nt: TGTGCCAGCAGTGTTGATAGGACCACAGATACGCAGTATTTT
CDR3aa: CASSVDRTTDTQYF

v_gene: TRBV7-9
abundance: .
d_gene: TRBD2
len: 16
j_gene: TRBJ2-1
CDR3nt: TGTGCCAGCAGCTTTTTACTAGCGGGGAATCACAATGAGCAGTTCTTC
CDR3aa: CASSFLLAGNHNEQFF

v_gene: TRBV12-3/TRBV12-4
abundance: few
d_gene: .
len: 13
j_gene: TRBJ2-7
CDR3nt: TGTGCCAGCAGTTGGGACTGGGGGCTCGAGCAGTACTTC
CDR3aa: CASSWDWGLEQYF